This is a list of T cell receptor beta chains from one sample in a study of blood T cell repertoires in COVID-19. Measured with immunoSEQ multiplex PCR; TCRdb has only the in-frame clones, and not every one. The sample holds 200,000 to 300,000 clones; less than 90% are singletons and the top ten take less than 2%. The source material was peripheral blood. The receptors shown here come from a woman in her 40s who had recovered from COVID-19. The CDR3 runs from the conserved cysteine through the conserved F or W. The D gene is left open where the match is weak. Part of the rows lack a size; the others show once, few, many or a class for expanded clones.

TGTGCAAGTCGCTTAAGGCTGGGGAGGGAACGGAGGGCTTTCTTT,CASRLRLGRERRAFF,TRBJ1-1,TRBV12-2,NA,NA,15
TGTGCCAGCAGTGACTCGTCAGGCACACCCCTCCACTTT,CASSDSSGTPLHF,TRBJ1-6,TRBV6-4,NA,few,13
TGTGCCAGCAGCTTGGTACTAGCGGGGGGGAACGAGCAGTACTTC,CASSLVLAGGNEQYF,TRBJ2-7,TRBV5-6,TRBD2,NA,15
TGTGCCACTAAGCTCCTCTACAATGAGCAGTTCTTC,CATKLLYNEQFF,TRBJ2-1,TRBV28,NA,NA,12
TGTGCCAGCAGTTTGATCAGGGGGCGGGAAGATACGCAGTATTTT,CASSLIRGREDTQYF,TRBJ2-3,TRBV6-5,TRBD1,NA,15
TGCGCCAGCAGCAGCGACAGGGCGACTGAAGCTTTCTTT,CASSSDRATEAFF,TRBJ1-1,TRBV4-1,TRBD1,NA,13
TGTGCCAGCAGGTGGTCAGGGGACTCACCCCTCCACTTT,CASRWSGDSPLHF,TRBJ1-6,TRBV28,NA,NA,13
TGTGCCAGCAAGCCAGACAGATTAAATTCACCCCTCCACTTT,CASKPDRLNSPLHF,TRBJ1-6,TRBV2,NA,NA,14
TGTGCCTGGAGTTTAGGGGAGAACACTGAAGCTTTCTTT,CAWSLGENTEAFF,TRBJ1-1,TRBV30,NA,NA,13
TGTGCCAGCTCACCTCCGACAGGGGGCAGGGAGACCCAGTACTTC,CASSPPTGGRETQYF,TRBJ2-5,TRBV18,TRBD1,once,15